A selection of T cell receptor beta chains follows, all from one sample in a study of OX40 agonist ivuxolimab in advanced cancers. Sequencing used immunoSEQ multiplex PCR; TCRdb keeps in-frame clones, though not all of them. The sample records tens of thousands of clones, approximately 80% being singletons. Sequences were derived from CD4+ or CD8+ T cells sorted from blood, sampled in a trial of the OX40 agonist ivuxolimab. The receptor source for this set is an adult with an advanced solid tumor such as melanoma, head and neck, liver or kidney cancer. Each CDR3 is given with its conserved first and last residue.

J | V | length | CDR3
TRBJ1-1 | TRBV28 | 12 | CASGRSRTEAFF
TRBJ1-5 | TRBV4-1 | 15 | CASSQDPQGNQPQHF
TRBJ2-7 | TRBV4-1 | 15 | CASSQVSSGYSEQYF
TRBJ2-6 | TRBV4-2 | 18 | CASSQAITGTWGDNVLTF
TRBJ1-2 | TRBV29-1 | 9 | CSVGYGYTF
TRBJ1-1 | TRBV29-1 | 13 | CSVIGQVNTEAFF
TRBJ2-5 | TRBV7-9 | 12 | CASSFGSETQYF
TRBJ1-2 | TRBV14 | 14 | CASSQEQSPYGYTF
TRBJ1-1 | TRBV6-5 | 16 | CASSYSGQGEKTEAFF
TRBJ2-1 | TRBV9 | 15 | CASSATVGAYNEQFF
TRBJ2-7 | TRBV13 | 14 | CASSLAALGYEQYF
TRBJ2-5 | TRBV6-1 | 13 | CASRVRGQETQYF
TRBJ1-2 | TRBV6-5 | 15 | CASNPTGERIYGYTF
TRBJ1-1 | TRBV5-4 | 14 | CASSWDSARTEAFF
TRBJ2-2 | TRBV2 | 14 | CASSETANTGELFF
TRBJ1-5 | TRBV19 | 14 | CASSMGQGNQPQHF
TRBJ2-5 | TRBV5-6 | 15 | CASSFIGQGRETQYF
TRBJ2-5 | TRBV5-1 | 15 | CASSWTAGGAETQYF
TRBJ1-2 | TRBV5-1 | 13 | CASSFGQGTGYTF
TRBJ2-7 | TRBV28 | 15 | CASSLGTGGGYEQYF
TRBJ2-7 | TRBV7-9 | 13 | CASSPTGPYEQYF
TRBJ1-1 | TRBV30 | 13 | CAWSVGDTTEAFF
TRBJ2-1 | TRBV9 | 14 | CASSVAGGAHEQFF
TRBJ2-1 | TRBV4-1 | 14 | CASSQVGEGNEQFF
TRBJ1-1 | TRBV5-6 | 15 | CASSLLGGRDTEAFF